Shown below are 3 T cell receptor beta chains from a single sample sequenced in a study of CD8+CD57+ T cells in acquired aplastic anemia. Profiling of TCR beta VDJ combinations and CDR3 sequences used genomic DNA as template. TCRdb re-analysed the reads in MiXCR, keeping a single row per CDR3 protein. The sample lists about 270,000 distinct CDR3 sequences, around 60% occurring once. The material sequenced was sorted CD4+, CD8+, or CD8+CD57+ T cells (not recorded which) from PBMCs. The source is a human donor with severe aplastic anemia or a healthy control (not recorded which).

This clonotype was found once. The V gene is TRBV10-3, the J gene TRBJ2-3; 11 nucleotides match TRBD2. J gave up 4 bases and V 4 bases, and 7 bases lay outside the gene matches. CDR3 length equals 16 residues. The V gene's germline CDR1 is ENHRY and CDR2 SYGVKD. CDR3 sequence (DNA): TGTGCCATCAGTGGTTTGGGACTAGCGGTCTCAGATACGCAGTATTTT. It specifies CAISGLGLAVSDTQYF.

Of note for this clonotype: Germline is not matched at one junction end, which may reflect a read error. This chain connects TRBV20-1 to TRBJ2-3; 8 positions match TRBD2. The CDR3 contains 14 residues. CDR1 is DFQATT and CDR2 is SNEGSKA in the germline V gene (reference sequence). The CDR3 DNA sequence: TGCATTGCGCCGCGGGGGGCCGTGTCAGATACGCAGTTTTTT. This sequence encodes CIAPRGAVSDTQFF.

Regarding this clonotype: A much more abundant neighbour one base away suggests this may be a read error. The CDR3 bases are TGTGCCAGCGCTACCCACTGGCCCCAGCATTTT. It specifies CASATHWPQHF. The chain employs TRBV6-2 or TRBV6-3 and TRBJ1-5, with unresolved D. The V gene lost 8 bases and the J gene lost 9 bases, with 11 bases spanning the gap. Per germline, CDR1 MNHEY and CDR2 SVGEGT. The CDR3 extends over 11 amino acids.